This TCR beta chain originates from a study of CD8 T cells in Susac syndrome. Germline-derived CDR1 and CDR2 are SGHDT and YYEEEE. This CDR3 comprises 15 residues. Germline trimming cut 1 base from V and 7 bases from J; bases unmatched to any gene: 8. RNA, at about 0.5 to 1 ug, was reverse transcribed with random hexamers. Each CDR3 protein is one row after TCRdb ran MiXCR on the immunoSEQ multiplex PCR reads. The profile shows under 200,000 distinct CDR3 sequences, about 96% of them singletons. The receptor comes from a human donor with Susac syndrome. The chain employs TRBV5-6 and TRBJ2-1, with TRBD1 matching 7 bases. The sample comprised CD4+ T cells from PBMCs. This CDR3 reads CASSLSGQGENEQFF. CDR3 bases: TGTGCCAGCAGCTTGTCTGGTCAGGGGGAGAATGAGCAGTTCTTC.